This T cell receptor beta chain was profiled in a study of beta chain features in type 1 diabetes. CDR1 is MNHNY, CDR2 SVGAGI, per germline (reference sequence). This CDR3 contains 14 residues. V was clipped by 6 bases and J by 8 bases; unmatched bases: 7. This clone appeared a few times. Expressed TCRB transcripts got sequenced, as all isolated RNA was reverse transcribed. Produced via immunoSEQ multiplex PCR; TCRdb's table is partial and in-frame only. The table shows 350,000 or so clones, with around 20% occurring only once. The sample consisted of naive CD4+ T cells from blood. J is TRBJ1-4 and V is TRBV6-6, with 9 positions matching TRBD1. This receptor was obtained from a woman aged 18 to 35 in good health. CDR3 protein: CASRTGQGGEKLFF. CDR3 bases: TGTGCCAGCAGGACGGGACAGGGAGGCGAAAAACTGTTTTTT.